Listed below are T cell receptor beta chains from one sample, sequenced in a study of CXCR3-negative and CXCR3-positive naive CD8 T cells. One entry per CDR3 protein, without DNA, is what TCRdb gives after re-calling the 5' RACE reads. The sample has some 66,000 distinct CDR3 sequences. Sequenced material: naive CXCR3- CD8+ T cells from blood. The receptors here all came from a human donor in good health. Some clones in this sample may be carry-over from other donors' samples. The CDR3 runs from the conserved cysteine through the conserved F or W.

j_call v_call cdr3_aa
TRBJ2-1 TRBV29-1 CSVHAGTAGDNEQFF
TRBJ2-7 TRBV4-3 CASSQDMGQSYEQYF
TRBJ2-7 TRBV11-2 CASSPNAGTGNEQYF
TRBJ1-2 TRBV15 CATSRDREAVLRLGYTF
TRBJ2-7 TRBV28 CASSLRLGGEQYF
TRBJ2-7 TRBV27 CASRGGTSSYEQYF
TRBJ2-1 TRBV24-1 CATSDPTEAISSYNEQFF
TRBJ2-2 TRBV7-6 CASSLGGRAGELFF
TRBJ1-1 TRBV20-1 CSARESGSYTEAFF
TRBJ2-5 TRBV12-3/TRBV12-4 CASSLRLAEETQYF
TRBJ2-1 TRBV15 CATSRDKGQGNEQFF
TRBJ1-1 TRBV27 CASSLWENTEAFF
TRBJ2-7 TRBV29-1 CSVEGASGSFYEQYF
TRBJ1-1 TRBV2 CASSDKEPEAFF
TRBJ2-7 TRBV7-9 CASSFDFGLATSYEQYF
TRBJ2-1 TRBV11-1 CASSPGASGIDDEQFF
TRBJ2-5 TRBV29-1 CSVVEDNQETQYF
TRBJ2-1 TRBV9 CASSVVASYNEQFF
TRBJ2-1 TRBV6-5 CASSYPRLAGVGTYNEQFF